This TCR beta chain comes out of a study of Graves' ophthalmopathy and Graves' hyperthyroidism. The term stable hyperthyroidism indicated an absence of ophthalmopathy within 18 months of follow-up. General study results and limits: Discrimination between ophthalmopathy and stable hyperthyroidism by a 13-signature model showed 87.88% sensitivity and roughly 81% specificity.

There are a few counts of this clonotype. Its specificity is unknown. There are 13 residues in the CDR3. Germline-derived CDR1 and CDR2 are LGHDT and YNNKEL (reference sequence). The ends lost 4 bases at V and 6 bases at J; junction bases unmatched: 2. RNA transcripts provided the template for amplifying TCR beta CDR3 regions. An initial RT-PCR round employing HTBI primers preceded a second-round multiplex PCR. TCRdb re-called the multiplex PCR reads with MiXCR, one entry per CDR3 protein. The profile shows 300,000 to 450,000 distinct CDR3 sequences, roughly 17% of them singletons. The sample comprised peripheral blood. V and J are TRBV3-1 and TRBJ1-2; 10 bases agree with TRBD1. The source is an adult woman with stable Graves' hyperthyroidism. CDR3 sequence reads: CASSRTGGDGYTF. CDR3 nucleotides: TGTGCCAGCAGCCGGACAGGGGGAGATGGCTACACCTTC.